This T cell receptor beta chain is drawn from a study of neoadjuvant nivolumab and ipilimumab in lung cancer. At the level of the study: Nivolumab 3 mg/kg was given days 1, 15 and 29, plus ipilimumab 1 mg/kg day 1 in combination. The study, taken as a whole, reports: Only two of four nivolumab-treated tumors gained richness and clonality by surgery. TCR clonality did not significantly correlate with pathologic tumor regression.

The method was immunoSEQ multiplex PCR; TCRdb's version includes in-frame clones alone and lacks a portion of them. Among 45,000 to 55,000 clones, 75% to 90% were seen once, and the ten largest hold over 3.5%. Losses at the gene ends were 5 bases for V and 4 bases for J; bases not matched to a gene: 11. CDR1 and CDR2 (germline): SGHVS, FQNEAQ. This CDR3 region has 17 residues. To note about this clone: Antigen unknown.

The chain has TRBV7-8 and TRBJ2-3; 11 bases are shared with TRBD2. This TCR came from an adult with non-small cell lung cancer. Some clones in this sample may be carry-over from other donors' samples. The sample consisted of blood, taken before neoadjuvant nivolumab, alone or with ipilimumab. Written as DNA, the CDR3 is TGTGCCAGCAGCCAAGTGGGACTAGCGGAATGGGCAGATACGCAGTATTTT. As protein: CASSQVGLAEWADTQYF.